This T cell receptor (beta chain) was identified during a study of blood T cells in healthy people across ages (dated by TCRdb to between 2014 and 2016). Some background on the complete study: In model experiments, roughly one uniquely barcoded TCR beta cDNA molecule per two T cells was captured by template switching. To track age-related changes in TCR beta repertoire diversity, the study relied on deep sequencing normalized with unique cDNA molecular identifiers. Four age groups were formed from the donors: young (average roughly 15 years), middle-aged (approximately 40), aged (around 68) and long-lived (more than 75). To avoid experimental bias, donors of different ages were spread randomly across the sequencing lanes. Two additional independent replicas of 1 million unique cDNA reads from the same blood draw were analyzed for two donors (one aged 18 to 30 and one aged 80 or older). Broader findings and caveats from the paper: The CMV infection status of donors was not known, potentially confounding age-related changes in expanded clonotypes. Conclusive comparison of naive and antigen-experienced compartments was prevented by the profiling of bulk unsorted PBMCs. As age increased, observed TCR beta diversity per million T cells dropped in a roughly linear way, and a significant reduction was already evident by age 40. Compared with the aged group, more naive CD4+ T cells, fewer expanded clones and increased TCR diversity were shown by the long-lived group, suggesting age selection. Estimates of total diversity from one million sequenced T cells were regarded as lower bounds and underestimates. There was a strong correlation between observed TCR beta diversity and the percentage of naive T cells measured by flow cytometry.

This clonotype has a handful of counts. It has no known antigen specificity. Per-base qualities were not stored, and no clone one base away is much larger. V trim: 4 bases; J trim: 4 bases; unmatched bases: 6. The CDR3 numbers 15 residues from cysteine through phenylalanine. Just the 45-base CDR3 DNA is kept, in frame starting at base 1. Via the germline V gene, CDR1 is SGHVS and CDR2 FQNEAQ. The donors were 40 or so Caucasian individuals from Russia, aged about 6 to 100 years, who were systemically healthy. Each donor gave approximately 9.3 milliliters of peripheral blood, collected into EDTA-treated Vacutainer tubes. PBMCs were isolated by Ficoll-Paque density-gradient centrifugation, with at least 6 million obtained per sample. Total RNA, at least 6 micrograms per sample, was extracted from PBMCs with Trizol reagent. The percentages of naive CD45RAhigh/CD27high T cells were determined by flow cytometry on a PBMC aliquot from every donor.

Libraries were made using 5' RACE. The second PCR ran for about 6 to 12 cycles and used a J-beta primer mix along with a sample-barcoded 5' primer. A unique molecular identifier was introduced onto each TCR beta cDNA molecule by a template-switch 5' adaptor carrying 12 random nucleotides. Each sample yielded at least 2.5 million CDR3-containing paired-end reads. The Mint cDNA synthesis kit, primed by a TRBC-specific oligonucleotide, was used to synthesize first-strand cDNA from all RNA. Following uracil-DNA glycosylase treatment, all cDNA underwent a first 18-cycle PCR with the universal primers M1SS and BC2_uni_R. As for the original processing: For normalization, 1 million high-quality reads, each with a distinct molecular identifier, were randomly selected from each sample. Instead of being binned into consensus sequences, reads that shared molecular identifiers were thrown out. CDR3 identification, clonotype clustering and error correction used MiTCR with a Q25 quality threshold and the strictest error-elimination algorithm. A nonparametric unseen species model with Euler transformation was used to estimate lower-bound total TCR beta diversity. Through fastp at Q25 and MiXCR, TCRdb rebuilt clones from the public reads, retaining in-frame beta chains. Each entry is one CDR3 protein sequence, shown with its most common DNA and genes. Clone size and V and J calls follow TCRdb, not the original study. In this sample the table shows 1.8 million or so distinct CDR3 sequences, around 40% of which occur a single time. Clones ranked in the top ten supply under 30% of the sample.

The clonotype originates from a human donor in good health. Rearrangement joined TRBV7-8 to TRBJ2-7, and 11 junctional nucleotides match TRBD1. The source material was blood. The DNA sequence reads TGTGCCAGCAGCTGGGGGACAGGGGGTCCGTACGAGCAGTACTTC. Its amino acids are CASSWGTGGPYEQYF.